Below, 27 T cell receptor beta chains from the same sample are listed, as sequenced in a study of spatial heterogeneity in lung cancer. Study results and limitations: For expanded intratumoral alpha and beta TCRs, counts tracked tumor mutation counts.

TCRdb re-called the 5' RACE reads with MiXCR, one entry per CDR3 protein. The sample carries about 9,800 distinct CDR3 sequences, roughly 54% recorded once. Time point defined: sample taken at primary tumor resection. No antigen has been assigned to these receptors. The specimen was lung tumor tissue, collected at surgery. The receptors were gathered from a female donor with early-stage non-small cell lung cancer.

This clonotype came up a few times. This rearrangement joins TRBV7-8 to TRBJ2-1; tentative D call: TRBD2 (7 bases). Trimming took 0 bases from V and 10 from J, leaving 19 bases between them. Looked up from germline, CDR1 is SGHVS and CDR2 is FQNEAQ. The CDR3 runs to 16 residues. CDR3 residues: CASSLAPGGRSSEQFF. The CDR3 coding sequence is TGTGCCAGCAGCTTAGCGCCGGGGGGCCGTTCAAGCGAGCAGTTCTTC.

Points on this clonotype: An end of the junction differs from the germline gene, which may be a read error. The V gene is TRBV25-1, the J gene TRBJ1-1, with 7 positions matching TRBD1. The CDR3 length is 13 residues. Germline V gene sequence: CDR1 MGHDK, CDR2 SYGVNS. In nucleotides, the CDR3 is TGTGCCAGCAGTGAACGAGGACAGGCAACCCTAGTCTTT. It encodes CASSERGQATLVF.

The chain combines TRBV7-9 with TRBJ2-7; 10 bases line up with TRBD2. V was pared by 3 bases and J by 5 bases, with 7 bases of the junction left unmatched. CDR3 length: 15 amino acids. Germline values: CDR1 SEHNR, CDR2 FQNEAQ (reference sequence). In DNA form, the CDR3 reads TGTGCCAGCAGCTTCCGAACTAGCGGGGAACACGAGCAGTACTTC. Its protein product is CASSFRTSGEHEQYF.

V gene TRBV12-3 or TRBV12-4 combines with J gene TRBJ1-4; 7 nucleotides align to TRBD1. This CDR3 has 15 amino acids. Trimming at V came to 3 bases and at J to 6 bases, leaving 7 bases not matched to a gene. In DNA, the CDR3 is TGTGCCAGCAGTTTCACGGGACAGAATGATGAAAAACTGTTTTTT. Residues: CASSFTGQNDEKLFF.

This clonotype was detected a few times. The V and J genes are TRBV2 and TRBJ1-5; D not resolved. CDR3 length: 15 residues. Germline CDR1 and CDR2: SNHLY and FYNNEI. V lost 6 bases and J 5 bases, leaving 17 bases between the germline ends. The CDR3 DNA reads TGTGCCAGCAGCCCCGTAGGCAGGTTTTATCAGCCCCAGCATTTT. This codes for CASSPVGRFYQPQHF.

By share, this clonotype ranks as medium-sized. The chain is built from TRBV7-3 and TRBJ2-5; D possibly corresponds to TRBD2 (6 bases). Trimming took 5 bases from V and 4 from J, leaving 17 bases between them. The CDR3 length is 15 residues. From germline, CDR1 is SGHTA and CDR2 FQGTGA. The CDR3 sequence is CASSPTGTWGETQYF. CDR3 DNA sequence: TGTGCCAGCAGCCCGACCGGGACTTGGGGAGAGACCCAGTACTTC.

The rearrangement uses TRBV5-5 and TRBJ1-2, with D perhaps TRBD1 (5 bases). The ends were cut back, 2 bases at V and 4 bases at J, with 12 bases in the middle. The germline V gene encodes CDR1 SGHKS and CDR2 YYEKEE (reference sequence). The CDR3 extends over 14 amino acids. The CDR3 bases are TGTGCCAGCAGCTTAGGTAACGGGACCTATGGCTACACCTTC. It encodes CASSLGNGTYGYTF.

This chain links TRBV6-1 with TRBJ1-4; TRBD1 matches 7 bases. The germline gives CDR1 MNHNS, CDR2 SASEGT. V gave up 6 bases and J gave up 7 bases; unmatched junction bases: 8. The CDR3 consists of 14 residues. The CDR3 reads CASSYRGGGEKLFF. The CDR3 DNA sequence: TGTGCCAGCAGCTACAGGGGAGGAGGTGAAAAACTGTTTTTT.

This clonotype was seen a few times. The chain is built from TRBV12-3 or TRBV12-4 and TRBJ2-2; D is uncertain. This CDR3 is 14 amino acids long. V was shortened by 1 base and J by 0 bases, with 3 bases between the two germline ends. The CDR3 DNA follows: TGTGCCAGCAGTTTAGTTTCGAACACCGGGGAGCTGTTTTTT. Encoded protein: CASSLVSNTGELFF.

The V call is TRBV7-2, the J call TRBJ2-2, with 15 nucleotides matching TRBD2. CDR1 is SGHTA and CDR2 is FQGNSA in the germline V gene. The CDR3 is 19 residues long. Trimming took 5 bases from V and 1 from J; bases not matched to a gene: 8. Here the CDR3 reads CASSTSGLAGGLNTGELFF. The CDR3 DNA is TGTGCCAGCAGCACCTCGGGACTAGCGGGGGGACTGAACACCGGGGAGCTGTTTTTT. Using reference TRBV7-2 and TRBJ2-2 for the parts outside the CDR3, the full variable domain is GAGVSQSPSNKVTEKGKDVELRCDPISGHTALYWYRQSLGQGLEFLIYFQGNSAPDKSGLPSDRFSAERTGGSVSTLTIQRTQQEDSAVYLCASSTSGLAGGLNTGELFFGEGSRLTVL.

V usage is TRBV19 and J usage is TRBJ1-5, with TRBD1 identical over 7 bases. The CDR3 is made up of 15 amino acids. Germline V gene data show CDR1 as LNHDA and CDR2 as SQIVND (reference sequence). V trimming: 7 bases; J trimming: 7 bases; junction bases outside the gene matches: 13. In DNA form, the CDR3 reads TGTGCCAGTACCCCAGGTGGGCAGGGGGGCCAGCCCCAGCATTTT. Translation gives CASTPGGQGGQPQHF.

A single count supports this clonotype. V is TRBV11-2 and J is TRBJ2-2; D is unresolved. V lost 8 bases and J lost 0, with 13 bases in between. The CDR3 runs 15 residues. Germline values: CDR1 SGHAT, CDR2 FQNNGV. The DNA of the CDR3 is TGTGCCAGCTTCCTACTTCGGTCGAACACCGGGGAGCTGTTTTTT. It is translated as CASFLLRSNTGELFF.

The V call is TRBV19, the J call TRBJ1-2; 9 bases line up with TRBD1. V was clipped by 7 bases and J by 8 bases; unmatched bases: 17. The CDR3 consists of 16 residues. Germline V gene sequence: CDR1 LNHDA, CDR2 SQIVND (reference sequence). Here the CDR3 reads CASTKGGQGSSRGYTF. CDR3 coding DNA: TGTGCCAGTACCAAAGGAGGACAGGGGAGTTCCCGAGGCTACACCTTC.

CDR3 amino acids: CASSHPTRTTDTQYF. The CDR3, as DNA: TGTGCCAGCAGCCACCCCACGAGGACCACAGATACGCAGTATTTT. V gene TRBV14 combines with J gene TRBJ2-3, with unresolved D. V was trimmed by 3 bases and J by 2 bases, leaving 12 bases between them. Germline V gives CDR1 SGHDN, CDR2 FVKESK. There are 15 residues in the CDR3. Supplemented by reference TRBV14 and TRBJ2-3, the full variable domain reads EAGVTQFPSHSVIEKGQTVTLRCDPISGHDNLYWYRRVMGKEIKFLLHFVKESKQDESGMPNNRFLAERTGGTYSTLKVQPAELEDSGVYFCASSHPTRTTDTQYFGPGTRLTVL.

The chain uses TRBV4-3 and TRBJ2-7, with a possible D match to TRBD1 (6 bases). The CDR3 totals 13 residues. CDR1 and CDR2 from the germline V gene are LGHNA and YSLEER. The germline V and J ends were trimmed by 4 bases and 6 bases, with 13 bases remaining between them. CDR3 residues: CASSRETGGEQYF. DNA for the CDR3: TGCGCCAGCAGCCGAGAGACAGGAGGCGAGCAGTACTTC.

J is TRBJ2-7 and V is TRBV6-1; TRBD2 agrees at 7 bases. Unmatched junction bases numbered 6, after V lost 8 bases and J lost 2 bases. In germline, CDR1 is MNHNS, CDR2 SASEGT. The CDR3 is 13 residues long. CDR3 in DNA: TGTGCCAGCCAAGCGGGGAGCCCCTACGAGCAGTACTTC. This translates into CASQAGSPYEQYF.

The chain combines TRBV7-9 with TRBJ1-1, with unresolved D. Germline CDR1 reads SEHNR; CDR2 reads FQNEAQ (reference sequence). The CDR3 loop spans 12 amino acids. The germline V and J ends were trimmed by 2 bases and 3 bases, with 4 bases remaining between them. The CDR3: CASSLPYTEAFF. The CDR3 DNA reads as TGTGCCAGCAGCTTACCGTACACTGAAGCTTTCTTT.

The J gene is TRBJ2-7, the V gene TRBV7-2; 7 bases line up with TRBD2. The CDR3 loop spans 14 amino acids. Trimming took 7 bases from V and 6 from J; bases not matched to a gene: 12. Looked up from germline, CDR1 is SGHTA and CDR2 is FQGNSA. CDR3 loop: CASTPRHGRFEQYF. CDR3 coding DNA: TGTGCCAGCACCCCACGCCACGGGAGGTTCGAGCAGTACTTC.

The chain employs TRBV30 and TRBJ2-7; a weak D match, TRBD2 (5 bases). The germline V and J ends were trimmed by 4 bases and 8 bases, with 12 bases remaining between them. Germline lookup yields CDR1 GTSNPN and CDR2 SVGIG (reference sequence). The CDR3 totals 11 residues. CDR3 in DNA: TGTGCCTGGATGGTGGGAGAGAAGCAGTACTTC. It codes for CAWMVGEKQYF. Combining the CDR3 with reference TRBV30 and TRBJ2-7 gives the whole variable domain SQTIHQWPATLVQPVGSPLSLECTVEGTSNPNLYWYRQAAGRGLQLLFYSVGIGQISSEVPQNLSASRPQDRQFILSSKKLLLSDSGFYLCAWMVGEKQYFGPGTRLTVT.

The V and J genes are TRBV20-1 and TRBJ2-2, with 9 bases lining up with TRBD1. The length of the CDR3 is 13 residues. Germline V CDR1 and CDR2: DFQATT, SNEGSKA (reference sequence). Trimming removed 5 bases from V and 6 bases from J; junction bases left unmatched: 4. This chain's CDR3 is CSAHRQGAGELFF. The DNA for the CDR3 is TGCAGTGCTCACAGACAGGGGGCCGGGGAGCTGTTTTTT.

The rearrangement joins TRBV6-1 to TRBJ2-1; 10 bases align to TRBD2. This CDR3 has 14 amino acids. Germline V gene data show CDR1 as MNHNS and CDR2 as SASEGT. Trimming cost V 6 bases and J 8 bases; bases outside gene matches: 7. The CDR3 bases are TGTGCCAGCAGCCCAGCGGGAGGGCCCTATGAGCAGTTCTTC. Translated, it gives CASSPAGGPYEQFF.

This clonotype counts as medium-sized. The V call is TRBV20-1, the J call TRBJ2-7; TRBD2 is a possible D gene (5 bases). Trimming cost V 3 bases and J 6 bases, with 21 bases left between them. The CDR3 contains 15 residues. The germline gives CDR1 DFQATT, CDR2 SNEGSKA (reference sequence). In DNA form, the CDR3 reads TGCAGTGCTAGCCCCCGCGGACTCTGGTTAGGCGAGCAGTACTTC. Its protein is CSASPRGLWLGEQYF.

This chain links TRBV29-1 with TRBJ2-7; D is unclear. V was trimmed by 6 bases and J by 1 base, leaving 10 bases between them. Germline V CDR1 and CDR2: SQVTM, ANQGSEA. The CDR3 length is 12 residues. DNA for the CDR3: TGCAGCGTCCGCACCAATTCCTACGAGCAGTACTTC. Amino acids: CSVRTNSYEQYF.

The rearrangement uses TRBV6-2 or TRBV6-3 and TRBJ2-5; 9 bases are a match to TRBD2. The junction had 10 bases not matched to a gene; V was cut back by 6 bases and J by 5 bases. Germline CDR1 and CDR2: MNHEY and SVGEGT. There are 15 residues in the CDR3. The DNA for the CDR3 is TGTGCCAGCAGAACCGGACTAGCGCTGCGGGAGACCCAGTACTTC. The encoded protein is CASRTGLALRETQYF.

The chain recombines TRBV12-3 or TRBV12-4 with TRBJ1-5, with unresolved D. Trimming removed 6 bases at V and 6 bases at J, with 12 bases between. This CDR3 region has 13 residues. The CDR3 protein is CASSTGRIQPQHF. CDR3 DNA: TGTGCCAGCAGCACTGGGAGGATTCAGCCCCAGCATTTT.

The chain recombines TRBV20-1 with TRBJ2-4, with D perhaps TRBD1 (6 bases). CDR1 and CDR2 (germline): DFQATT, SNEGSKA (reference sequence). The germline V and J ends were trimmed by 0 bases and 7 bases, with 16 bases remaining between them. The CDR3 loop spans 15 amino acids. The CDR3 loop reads CSARDWAGAQNIQYF. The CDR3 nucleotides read TGCAGTGCTAGAGACTGGGCAGGGGCCCAGAACATTCAGTACTTC.

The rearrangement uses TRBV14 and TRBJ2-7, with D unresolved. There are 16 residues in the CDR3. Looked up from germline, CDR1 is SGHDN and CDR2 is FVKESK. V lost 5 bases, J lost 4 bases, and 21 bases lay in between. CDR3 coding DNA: TGTGCCAGCAGCGGCCGACCCGCCAAGTCGACGTACGAGCAGTACTTC. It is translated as CASSGRPAKSTYEQYF.